These T cell receptor beta chains were read from a single sample in a study of breast tumors, draining lymph nodes, adjacent tissues. TCRdb re-derived calls from the multiplex PCR reads in MiXCR, one entry per CDR3 protein. In the table there are tens of thousands of distinct CDR3 sequences, around 40% of which are singletons. The specimen was breast tumor tissue. These receptors all come from a female donor with breast cancer. Some clones in this sample may be carry-over from other donors' samples. Both conserved end residues are trimmed from each CDR3. Part of the rows lack a size; the others show once, few, many or a class for expanded clones.

many	TRBV7-3	TRBJ2-3	ASSPDRFTDTQY
NA	TRBV4-2	TRBJ2-7	VSSPTGTDYEQC
NA	TRBV7-9	TRBJ2-7	ASSLGGRSEQY
NA	TRBV19	TRBJ2-3	ASSIRDRGGYEQY
NA	TRBV6-9	TRBJ1-5	ASRPGSLGRPQH
once	TRBV27	TRBJ1-2	ASSPQVFSNYGYA
NA	TRBV7-9	TRBJ1-5	ASSLGSYNQPQH
NA	TRBV5-6	TRBJ2-7	ASSFSGTYEQY
many	TRBV4-3	TRBJ2-1	ASSQSMASHNEQF
many	TRBV4-2	TRBJ2-7	ASSQGRGGRDYEQY
few	TRBV28	TRBJ2-7	ASSRILAGVPYEQY
NA	TRBV5-5	TRBJ1-5	ASSLGRLGSNQPQH
many	TRBV7-2	TRBJ1-1	ASTLGGNTEAF
NA	TRBV6-6	TRBJ2-1	ASRQPGERYDEQS
NA	TRBV24-1	TRBJ2-7	ATVRRGLAGDDYEQY
many	TRBV24-1	TRBJ1-3	ATKKDCSGNTIY
NA	TRBV11-2	TRBJ2-1	ASSLDGGALYNEQF
NA	TRBV5-1	TRBJ1-2	ASSGGGGVGYT
many	TRBV19	TRBJ1-5	ASTPQTLFYSNQPQH
NA	TRBV20-1	TRBJ2-1	SARDQGGTDTQF
many	TRBV4-3	TRBJ2-1	ASSQGLAGAYNEQF
NA	TRBV10-3	TRBJ2-1	ATRKAGGSSYNEQF
many	TRBV9	TRBJ2-1	ASSVEVSREQF
NA	TRBV29-1	TRBJ2-2	SVRGAEGVNTGELS
NA	TRBV19	TRBJ1-5	ASSSRSNQPQH
many	TRBV14	TRBJ2-4	ASSHGRNIQY
many	TRBV11-3	TRBJ2-1	ASSTGTSGRTEQF
many	TRBV5-4	TRBJ2-1	ASRNPGGLATNEQF
many	TRBV24-1	TRBJ2-1	ATSRLRGEQF
NA	TRBV5-1	TRBJ1-6	ASPGWCNFPPH
NA	TRBV29-1	TRBJ1-2	SVKKQGLFGYT
many	TRBV7-8	TRBJ2-5	ASSFVSRGETQY
few	TRBV5-1	TRBJ1-5	ASSLDGQNSNQPQH
many	TRBV11-2	TRBJ2-4	ASSLEPRAKNIQY
NA	TRBV2	TRBJ1-3	ASSERQPSSGNTIY
many	TRBV11-2	TRBJ2-7	ASSLERLAGEKQY
many	TRBV10-3	TRBJ2-5	AISPTRTDQGACRETQY
NA	TRBV7-2	TRBJ2-2	ASSAGGPQNTGELF
many	TRBV19	TRBJ2-7	ASSLTSGNYEQY
NA	TRBV7-3	TRBJ2-5	ASSFQGGLAGANETQY
NA	TRBV20-1	TRBJ2-2	GARGQAVGELF
many	TRBV2	TRBJ2-3	ASEEDTQY
many	TRBV7-2	TRBJ2-1	ASSLDPGGVIYNEQF
medium-sized	TRBV4-3	TRBJ1-2	ASSQDRQGAVGGYT
NA	TRBV7-9	TRBJ1-5	ASSLTLGGHQPQH
many	TRBV2	TRBJ1-4	ASSRDSIATNEKLF
many	TRBV11-3	TRBJ2-2	ASSTPRGAFGELF
many	TRBV7-2	TRBJ2-7	ASSLVFGSYTGFGDEQY
few	TRBV6-2/TRBV6-3	TRBJ1-5	ASSHSGGSGQPQH
NA	TRBV11-3	TRBJ1-2	VSSIPGRGYT
NA	TRBV7-9	NA	ASSSGTTIYEQY
NA	TRBV7-9	TRBJ2-3	ASSLGASGWDTDTQY
many	TRBV7-2	TRBJ2-5	ASSFAGVGETQY
many	TRBV7-3	TRBJ2-1	ASSKIQLATYNEQF
many	TRBV15	TRBJ1-4	ATSRDRETGPDEKLF
NA	TRBV7-2	TRBJ2-1	ASSFLGGSYIEQF
few	TRBV9	TRBJ1-4	ASSVKGFDEKLF
NA	TRBV5-8	TRBJ1-1	ASSTGQRNTEAF
many	TRBV7-3	TRBJ2-5	ASSWTGGAMETQY